The rows below give T cell receptor beta chains drawn from one sample of a study of blood T cell repertoires in COVID-19. This table comes from immunoSEQ multiplex PCR, and its TCRdb copy is limited to in-frame clones, with some not included. The data show approximately 300,000 clones, with about 90% seen just once and 5% to 7.5% held by the top ten. The specimen was peripheral blood. Receptors were obtained from a man aged 18 to 29 who had recovered from COVID-19. Each CDR3 is given with its conserved first and last residue. Each record gives: V gene, J gene, CDR3 length, D gene, clone size, CDR3 protein, CDR3 DNA. The D gene is left open where the match is weak. Expanded clones are given a class, and other clones once, few, many or no size at all.

V gene: TRBV7-6
J gene: TRBJ2-7
CDR3 length: 15
D gene: TRBD1
clone size: -
CDR3 protein: CASSPRDRGGYEQYF
CDR3 DNA: TGTGCCAGCAGCCCCCGGGACAGGGGGGGTTACGAGCAGTACTTC

V gene: TRBV9
J gene: TRBJ1-1
CDR3 length: 14
D gene: -
clone size: -
CDR3 protein: CASSGWGQNTEAFF
CDR3 DNA: TGTGCCAGCAGCGGCTGGGGACAGAACACTGAAGCTTTCTTT

V gene: TRBV6-5
J gene: TRBJ2-7
CDR3 length: 14
D gene: -
clone size: -
CDR3 protein: CASGRRGSVPEQYF
CDR3 DNA: TGTGCCAGCGGACGGCGGGGTAGCGTTCCCGAGCAGTACTTC

V gene: TRBV2
J gene: TRBJ1-1
CDR3 length: 14
D gene: -
clone size: -
CDR3 protein: CASRETALNTEAFF
CDR3 DNA: TGTGCCAGCAGGGAGACAGCGCTGAACACTGAAGCTTTCTTT

V gene: TRBV29-1
J gene: TRBJ2-7
CDR3 length: 13
D gene: TRBD1
clone size: -
CDR3 protein: CSVKTGDSYEQYF
CDR3 DNA: TGCAGCGTCAAGACAGGGGACTCCTACGAGCAGTACTTC

V gene: TRBV30
J gene: TRBJ2-1
CDR3 length: 14
D gene: TRBD2
clone size: -
CDR3 protein: CAWSEGTGGNEQFF
CDR3 DNA: TGTGCCTGGAGTGAGGGGACGGGAGGGAATGAGCAGTTCTTC

V gene: TRBV15
J gene: TRBJ2-3
CDR3 length: 17
D gene: TRBD2
clone size: -
CDR3 protein: CATSKVGRAVGTDTQYF
CDR3 DNA: TGTGCCACCAGCAAAGTCGGGAGGGCCGTAGGGACAGATACGCAGTATTTT

V gene: TRBV19
J gene: TRBJ2-2
CDR3 length: 12
D gene: -
clone size: -
CDR3 protein: CASSQGVGELFF
CDR3 DNA: TGTGCCAGTAGTCAAGGGGTCGGGGAGCTGTTTTTT

V gene: TRBV18
J gene: TRBJ1-3
CDR3 length: 16
D gene: -
clone size: -
CDR3 protein: CASSLGGSNSGNTIYF
CDR3 DNA: TGTGCCAGCTCCCTAGGAGGGTCTAACTCTGGAAACACCATATATTTT

V gene: TRBV5-1
J gene: TRBJ2-1
CDR3 length: 14
D gene: -
clone size: -
CDR3 protein: CASKDRPSYNEQFF
CDR3 DNA: TGCGCCAGCAAAGACAGGCCGTCCTACAATGAGCAGTTCTTC

V gene: TRBV5-1
J gene: TRBJ2-5
CDR3 length: 14
D gene: -
clone size: -
CDR3 protein: CASSERDWRETQYF
CDR3 DNA: TGCGCCAGCAGCGAGAGGGATTGGAGAGAGACCCAGTACTTC

V gene: TRBV6-5
J gene: TRBJ2-1
CDR3 length: 16
D gene: TRBD1
clone size: -
CDR3 protein: CASSSDRGFLDNEQFF
CDR3 DNA: TGTGCCAGCAGTTCGGACAGGGGCTTTTTGGACAATGAGCAGTTCTTC

V gene: TRBV10-3
J gene: TRBJ2-3
CDR3 length: 16
D gene: TRBD2
clone size: -
CDR3 protein: CAISESFRAGADTQYF
CDR3 DNA: TGTGCCATCAGTGAGTCGTTTAGGGCGGGAGCAGATACGCAGTATTTT

V gene: TRBV18
J gene: TRBJ1-6
CDR3 length: 17
D gene: -
clone size: -
CDR3 protein: CASSPPGGRSPNSPLHF
CDR3 DNA: TGTGCCAGCTCACCACCGGGAGGTCGCTCCCCTAATTCACCCCTCCACTTT

V gene: TRBV19
J gene: TRBJ2-7
CDR3 length: 13
D gene: -
clone size: -
CDR3 protein: CASSAGISYEQYF
CDR3 DNA: TGTGCCAGTAGTGCCGGGATCTCCTACGAGCAGTACTTC

V gene: TRBV19
J gene: TRBJ1-5
CDR3 length: 15
D gene: -
clone size: once
CDR3 protein: CASSITGRLNQPQHF
CDR3 DNA: TGTGCCAGTAGTATTACGGGAAGGTTGAATCAGCCCCAGCATTTT

V gene: TRBV19
J gene: TRBJ2-1
CDR3 length: 12
D gene: -
clone size: -
CDR3 protein: CASSSGLNEQFF
CDR3 DNA: TGTGCCAGTAGTTCGGGGTTGAATGAGCAGTTCTTC

V gene: TRBV6-6
J gene: TRBJ1-1
CDR3 length: 13
D gene: -
clone size: -
CDR3 protein: CASSSAGRTEAFF
CDR3 DNA: TGTGCCAGCAGTTCCGCAGGGCGCACTGAAGCTTTCTTT

V gene: TRBV18
J gene: TRBJ2-7
CDR3 length: 15
D gene: -
clone size: once
CDR3 protein: CASSPRGYTSYEQYF
CDR3 DNA: TGTGCCAGCTCACCCAGGGGATACACCTCCTACGAGCAGTACTTC

V gene: TRBV13
J gene: TRBJ2-3
CDR3 length: 17
D gene: -
clone size: once
CDR3 protein: CASSHSLGKRSTDTQYF
CDR3 DNA: TGTGCCAGCAGCCATTCCTTAGGGAAGCGGAGCACAGATACGCAGTATTTT

V gene: TRBV3-1/TRBV3-2
J gene: TRBJ2-2
CDR3 length: 19
D gene: TRBD1
clone size: -
CDR3 protein: CASSQVSLLQGWDTGELFF
CDR3 DNA: TGTGCCAGCAGCCAAGTCTCGTTGTTACAGGGGTGGGACACCGGGGAGCTGTTTTTT

V gene: TRBV10-2
J gene: TRBJ2-5
CDR3 length: 11
D gene: TRBD2
clone size: -
CDR3 protein: CASRGGETQYF
CDR3 DNA: TGCGCCAGCAGGGGGGGGGAGACCCAGTACTTC

V gene: TRBV6-5
J gene: TRBJ1-6
CDR3 length: 15
D gene: TRBD1
clone size: -
CDR3 protein: CASSPQGLGNSPLHF
CDR3 DNA: TGTGCCAGCAGCCCACAGGGGCTGGGGAATTCACCCCTCCACTTT

V gene: TRBV3-1/TRBV3-2
J gene: TRBJ2-7
CDR3 length: 14
D gene: TRBD1
clone size: -
CDR3 protein: CASSQGQGIREQYF
CDR3 DNA: TGTGCCAGCAGCCAAGGACAGGGAATAAGGGAGCAGTACTTC

V gene: TRBV4-2
J gene: TRBJ2-5
CDR3 length: 16
D gene: -
clone size: once
CDR3 protein: CASSQVTGKEQETQYF
CDR3 DNA: TGTGCCAGCAGCCAAGTTACAGGGAAAGAGCAAGAGACCCAGTACTTC

V gene: TRBV29-1
J gene: TRBJ2-3
CDR3 length: 13
D gene: -
clone size: -
CDR3 protein: CSVGEGTTDTQYF
CDR3 DNA: TGCAGCGTTGGTGAGGGCACCACAGATACGCAGTATTTT

V gene: TRBV7-2
J gene: TRBJ2-7
CDR3 length: 13
D gene: -
clone size: -
CDR3 protein: CASSFGESYEQYF
CDR3 DNA: TGTGCCAGCAGCTTCGGGGAGTCCTACGAGCAGTACTTC

V gene: TRBV6-2/TRBV6-3
J gene: TRBJ1-5
CDR3 length: 15
D gene: -
clone size: -
CDR3 protein: CASSPMARSNQPQHF
CDR3 DNA: TGTGCCAGCAGCCCTATGGCCCGTAGCAATCAGCCCCAGCATTTT

V gene: TRBV29-1
J gene: TRBJ1-1
CDR3 length: 13
D gene: -
clone size: -
CDR3 protein: CSVSTVMNTEAFF
CDR3 DNA: TGCAGCGTATCGACAGTCATGAACACTGAAGCTTTCTTT

V gene: TRBV19
J gene: TRBJ1-5
CDR3 length: 14
D gene: -
clone size: -
CDR3 protein: CASTLWRNNQPQHF
CDR3 DNA: TGTGCCAGTACCCTATGGAGAAACAATCAGCCCCAGCATTTT

V gene: TRBV5-4
J gene: TRBJ2-1
CDR3 length: 13
D gene: -
clone size: -
CDR3 protein: CASSLQGPNEQFF
CDR3 DNA: TGTGCCAGCAGCTTGCAGGGTCCTAATGAGCAGTTCTTC

V gene: TRBV14
J gene: TRBJ2-3
CDR3 length: 15
D gene: TRBD2
clone size: once
CDR3 protein: CASRGTSGSTDTQYF
CDR3 DNA: TGTGCCAGCAGGGGGACTAGCGGGAGCACAGATACGCAGTATTTT

V gene: TRBV3-1/TRBV3-2
J gene: TRBJ2-7
CDR3 length: 15
D gene: -
clone size: many
CDR3 protein: CASSQGGQITYEQYF
CDR3 DNA: TGTGCCAGCAGCCAGGGGGGACAGATTACCTACGAGCAGTACTTC

V gene: TRBV11-2
J gene: TRBJ2-7
CDR3 length: 15
D gene: TRBD2
clone size: -
CDR3 protein: CASSPGLARRYEQYF
CDR3 DNA: TGTGCCAGCAGCCCCGGACTAGCGAGAAGGTACGAGCAGTACTTC

V gene: TRBV6-5
J gene: TRBJ1-1
CDR3 length: 15
D gene: TRBD1
clone size: -
CDR3 protein: CASSYVPTGGSEAFF
CDR3 DNA: TGTGCCAGCAGTTACGTCCCGACAGGGGGCAGTGAAGCTTTCTTT

V gene: TRBV21-1
J gene: TRBJ1-1
CDR3 length: 18
D gene: -
clone size: -
CDR3 protein: CASSKKVGAGRLKPEAFF
CDR3 DNA: TGTGCCAGCAGCAAAAAGGTAGGGGCCGGCCGGCTCAAACCTGAAGCTTTCTTT

V gene: TRBV6-5
J gene: TRBJ2-7
CDR3 length: 16
D gene: TRBD2
clone size: -
CDR3 protein: CASSYSGLAGSYEQYF
CDR3 DNA: TGTGCCAGCAGTTACTCGGGACTAGCGGGCTCCTACGAGCAGTACTTC

V gene: TRBV25-1
J gene: TRBJ2-1
CDR3 length: 13
D gene: TRBD1
clone size: -
CDR3 protein: CASSPQGAHEQFF
CDR3 DNA: TGTGCCAGCAGCCCCCAGGGGGCCCATGAGCAGTTCTTC

V gene: TRBV4-1
J gene: TRBJ2-3
CDR3 length: 19
D gene: -
clone size: -
CDR3 protein: CASSQEGSPGRQRTDTQYF
CDR3 DNA: TGCGCCAGCAGCCAAGAGGGCTCCCCAGGGAGGCAGAGGACAGATACGCAGTATTTT

V gene: TRBV10-1
J gene: TRBJ2-3
CDR3 length: 14
D gene: -
clone size: -
CDR3 protein: CASSQPASPDTQYF
CDR3 DNA: TGCGCCAGCAGTCAACCCGCGAGCCCAGATACGCAGTATTTT

V gene: TRBV14
J gene: TRBJ2-7
CDR3 length: 11
D gene: -
clone size: -
CDR3 protein: CASSHLYEQYF
CDR3 DNA: TGTGCCAGCAGCCACCTATACGAGCAGTACTTC